This T cell receptor beta chain originates from a study of radiotherapy plus CTLA-4 blockade in lung cancer. Study information: In about 20% of patients, objective responses were seen; approximately 34% had disease control.

Sequencing was performed with immunoSEQ multiplex PCR; in TCRdb, only in-frame clones are kept and a portion is missing. The table includes more than 75,000 clones, more than 75% detected once. Findings of the study overall: Early clonal dynamics of blood T cells, together with interferon-beta, were reported as the best response predictor. There was expansion of tumor-derived TCR clones in blood after radiotherapy plus ipilimumab.

Patients with chemo-refractory metastatic non-small-cell lung cancer received focal radiation plus CTLA-4 blockade with ipilimumab. About this clone: The antigen is unknown.

The sample in question was peripheral blood, obtained from a patient treated with radiotherapy plus ipilimumab. The receptor comes from a human donor with non-small cell lung cancer who had stable disease on radiotherapy plus ipilimumab.

CDR3 sequence reads: CASDRQGREHEKLFF. In DNA, the CDR3 is TGTGCCTCTGATCGCCAAGGCAGAGAACATGAAAAACTGTTTTTT. V is TRBV30 and J is TRBJ1-4; D remains ambiguous. The CDR3 totals 15 residues. V lost 7 bases and J 6 bases, leaving 21 bases between the germline ends. CDR1 GTSNPN and CDR2 SVGIG come from the germline V gene (reference sequence).